This T cell receptor beta chain is from a study of cytomegalovirus exposure and HLA in healthy donors. Germline V gene sequence: CDR1 MRHNA, CDR2 SNTAGT. V lost 3 bases, J lost 3 bases, and 14 bases lay in between. CDR3 length equals 15 residues. The PCR made use of 60 Vbeta and 13 Jbeta primers. Using immunoSEQ multiplex PCR, the repertoire was profiled, and TCRdb retains in-frame clones only, with some absent. The profile shows some 150,000 clones, approximately 79% of them singletons. The origin of this receptor is a man in his 60s in good health and CMV-seronegative. Sequenced sample: PBMCs. The genes are TRBV6-4 and TRBJ1-1, with a possible D match to TRBD1 (5 bases). The CDR3 sequence is CASSEEFGGYTEAFF. The CDR3 region has the DNA TGTGCCAGCAGTGAAGAGTTCGGGGGGTACACTGAAGCTTTCTTT.